The clone carrying this T cell receptor beta chain was seen a few times. V gave up 0 bases and J gave up 1 base, with 9 bases separating them. From germline, CDR1 is MNHEY and CDR2 SVGAGI. The CDR3 runs to 15 residues. The entry originates in a study of blood T cells in healthy people across ages. Combining a sample-barcoded 5' primer with a J-beta primer mix, a second PCR ran for roughly 7 to 11 cycles. TCRdb re-called the 5' RACE reads through MiXCR, storing one row per CDR3 protein. The table records about 1.4 million distinct CDR3 sequences, roughly 59% of them present only once. This receptor was obtained from a man between 18 and 35 years old in good health. The sample comprised blood. This rearrangement joins TRBV6-5 to TRBJ1-1; D is unclear. CDR3 nucleotides: TGTGCCAGCAGTTACTCGGGGATTTGGAACACTGAAGCTTTCTTT. Translation: CASSYSGIWNTEAFF.